The rows below give T cell receptor beta chains drawn from one sample of a study of cytomegalovirus exposure and HLA in healthy donors. Here immunoSEQ multiplex PCR was the method, and the copy in TCRdb shows in-frame clones only, minus some. Of about 160,000 clones detected, approximately 82% appear once; the ten largest clones hold 4.9%. Sequencing was done on a sample of PBMCs. These receptors were collected from a male donor in good health and CMV-seronegative. The CDR3 runs from the conserved cysteine through the conserved F or W. Each record gives: J gene, D gene, V gene, clone size, CDR3 DNA, CDR3 protein. The D gene is left open where the match is weak. The listing skips clone size in some rows; elsewhere it reads once, few, many or a size class.

J gene: TRBJ1-1
D gene: NA
V gene: TRBV30
clone size: NA
CDR3 DNA: TGTGCCTGGAGTGTTGACCGGAGGGACACTGAAGCTTTCTTT
CDR3 protein: CAWSVDRRDTEAFF

J gene: TRBJ1-5
D gene: NA
V gene: TRBV19
clone size: NA
CDR3 DNA: TGTGCCAGTAGTAGACAGAATAGCAATCAGCCCCAGCATTTT
CDR3 protein: CASSRQNSNQPQHF

J gene: TRBJ2-7
D gene: TRBD1
V gene: TRBV5-1
clone size: NA
CDR3 DNA: TGCGCCAGCAGACCTCCTCCGGGACAGGGGGCGTACGAGCAGTACTTC
CDR3 protein: CASRPPPGQGAYEQYF

J gene: TRBJ2-6
D gene: TRBD1
V gene: TRBV5-4
clone size: NA
CDR3 DNA: TGTGCCAGCAGCTTGACAGGGGGCTCTGGGGCCAACGTCCTGACTTTC
CDR3 protein: CASSLTGGSGANVLTF

J gene: TRBJ1-5
D gene: NA
V gene: TRBV7-9
clone size: NA
CDR3 DNA: TGTGCCAGTACTGCTGATAATCAGCCCCAGCATTTT
CDR3 protein: CASTADNQPQHF

J gene: TRBJ1-4
D gene: NA
V gene: TRBV28
clone size: NA
CDR3 DNA: TGTGCCAGCAGTTCCCCCCGGGAGTTAGTGGATGAAAAACTGTTTTTT
CDR3 protein: CASSSPRELVDEKLFF

J gene: TRBJ1-1
D gene: NA
V gene: TRBV6-5
clone size: NA
CDR3 DNA: TGTGCCAGCAGTTACTCCGCTCGCGCTAACACTGAAGCTTTCTTT
CDR3 protein: CASSYSARANTEAFF

J gene: TRBJ2-5
D gene: TRBD2
V gene: TRBV7-2
clone size: NA
CDR3 DNA: TGTGCCAGCAGTAGCGGACTAGCGGGAGGGCAGGAGACCCAGTACTTC
CDR3 protein: CASSSGLAGGQETQYF

J gene: TRBJ1-5
D gene: NA
V gene: TRBV21-1
clone size: NA
CDR3 DNA: TGTGCCAGCAGCACCGGACTGCAACAGGGGGGCGATCAGCCCCAGCATTTT
CDR3 protein: CASSTGLQQGGDQPQHF

J gene: TRBJ2-1
D gene: NA
V gene: TRBV7-3
clone size: NA
CDR3 DNA: TGTGCCAGCAGCACTGATCGCTCCTACAATGAGCAGTTCTTC
CDR3 protein: CASSTDRSYNEQFF

J gene: TRBJ1-1
D gene: NA
V gene: TRBV9
clone size: NA
CDR3 DNA: TGTGCCAGCAGCGTAGGAGGACAGCCGAACACTGAAGCTTTCTTT
CDR3 protein: CASSVGGQPNTEAFF

J gene: TRBJ1-6
D gene: TRBD1
V gene: TRBV6-1
clone size: few
CDR3 DNA: TGTGCCAGCAGTGAAAGGATGGGACAGGGTCGGTCACCCCTCCACTTT
CDR3 protein: CASSERMGQGRSPLHF

J gene: TRBJ2-7
D gene: TRBD2
V gene: TRBV7-9
clone size: NA
CDR3 DNA: TGTGCCAGCAGCCACGGGGCTAGCGGGAGTCCGCTATCTTACGAGCAGTACTTC
CDR3 protein: CASSHGASGSPLSYEQYF

J gene: TRBJ2-1
D gene: NA
V gene: TRBV27
clone size: NA
CDR3 DNA: TGTGCCAGCTCCCTGGGGGGGGCCGGATACAATGAGCAGTTCTTC
CDR3 protein: CASSLGGAGYNEQFF

J gene: TRBJ1-1
D gene: TRBD1
V gene: TRBV19
clone size: NA
CDR3 DNA: TGTGCCAGTAGTACGACAGGGGGAATGAACACTGAAGCTTTCTTT
CDR3 protein: CASSTTGGMNTEAFF

J gene: TRBJ2-4
D gene: TRBD2
V gene: TRBV4-3
clone size: few
CDR3 DNA: TGCGCCAGCAGCCAAGAGTTTGTCGGGGGGACCAAAAACATTCAGTACTTC
CDR3 protein: CASSQEFVGGTKNIQYF

J gene: TRBJ2-7
D gene: NA
V gene: TRBV4-2
clone size: NA
CDR3 DNA: TGTGCCAGCAGCCAAGATAAGGGGACATACTCCTACGAGCAGTACTTC
CDR3 protein: CASSQDKGTYSYEQYF

J gene: TRBJ2-3
D gene: TRBD2
V gene: TRBV19
clone size: NA
CDR3 DNA: TGTGCCAGTAGTATTACTAGCGGAGATACGCAGTATTTT
CDR3 protein: CASSITSGDTQYF

J gene: TRBJ2-1
D gene: TRBD1
V gene: TRBV5-1
clone size: NA
CDR3 DNA: TGCGCCAGCGGTGAGGGGGCTAGCTCCTACAATGAGCAGTTCTTC
CDR3 protein: CASGEGASSYNEQFF

J gene: TRBJ2-3
D gene: TRBD2
V gene: TRBV6-5
clone size: once
CDR3 DNA: TGTGCCAGCAGGAGACTAGCGGGAGGGGATACGCAGTATTTT
CDR3 protein: CASRRLAGGDTQYF

J gene: TRBJ2-1
D gene: TRBD2
V gene: TRBV4-2
clone size: NA
CDR3 DNA: TGTGCCAGCAGCCGGGGACTAGGAGCCTACAATGAGCAGTTCTTC
CDR3 protein: CASSRGLGAYNEQFF

J gene: TRBJ1-5
D gene: TRBD1
V gene: TRBV2
clone size: NA
CDR3 DNA: TGTGCCAGCAGCGGACAGGGCGGTCAGCCCCAGCATTTT
CDR3 protein: CASSGQGGQPQHF

J gene: TRBJ1-5
D gene: TRBD1
V gene: TRBV12-5
clone size: NA
CDR3 DNA: TGTGCTAGTGCCAAGACAGGGAAGAATCAGCCCCAGCATTTT
CDR3 protein: CASAKTGKNQPQHF

J gene: TRBJ2-7
D gene: TRBD2
V gene: TRBV5-1
clone size: NA
CDR3 DNA: TGCGCCAGCAGCCTCAACTACGGGACTAGCGGGGGAGGTGAGCAGTACTTC
CDR3 protein: CASSLNYGTSGGGEQYF

J gene: TRBJ2-4
D gene: NA
V gene: TRBV5-5
clone size: NA
CDR3 DNA: TGTGCCAGCAGCTTGTTAGGCGGTACAGGGAGTACCAAAAACATTCAGTACTTC
CDR3 protein: CASSLLGGTGSTKNIQYF

J gene: TRBJ2-1
D gene: NA
V gene: TRBV27
clone size: NA
CDR3 DNA: TGTGCCAGCCGTGATGGACTGATTAACAATGAGCAGTTCTTC
CDR3 protein: CASRDGLINNEQFF